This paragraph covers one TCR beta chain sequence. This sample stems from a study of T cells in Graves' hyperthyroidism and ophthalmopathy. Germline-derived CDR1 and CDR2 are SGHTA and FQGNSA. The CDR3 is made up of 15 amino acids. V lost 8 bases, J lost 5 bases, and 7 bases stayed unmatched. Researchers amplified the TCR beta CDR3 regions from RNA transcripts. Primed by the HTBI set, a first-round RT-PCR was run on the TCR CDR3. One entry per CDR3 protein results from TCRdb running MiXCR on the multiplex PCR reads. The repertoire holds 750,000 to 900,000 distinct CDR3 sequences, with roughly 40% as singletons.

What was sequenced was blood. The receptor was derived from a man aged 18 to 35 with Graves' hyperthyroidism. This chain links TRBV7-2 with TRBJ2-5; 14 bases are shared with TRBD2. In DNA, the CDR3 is TGTGCCAGCGACGGGACTAGCGGGAGAAATGAGACCCAGTACTTC. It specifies CASDGTSGRNETQYF. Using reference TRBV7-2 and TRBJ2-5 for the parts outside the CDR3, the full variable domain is GAGVSQSPSNKVTEKGKDVELRCDPISGHTALYWYRQSLGQGLEFLIYFQGNSAPDKSGLPSDRFSAERTGGSVSTLTIQRTQQEDSAVYLCASDGTSGRNETQYFGPGTRLLVL.